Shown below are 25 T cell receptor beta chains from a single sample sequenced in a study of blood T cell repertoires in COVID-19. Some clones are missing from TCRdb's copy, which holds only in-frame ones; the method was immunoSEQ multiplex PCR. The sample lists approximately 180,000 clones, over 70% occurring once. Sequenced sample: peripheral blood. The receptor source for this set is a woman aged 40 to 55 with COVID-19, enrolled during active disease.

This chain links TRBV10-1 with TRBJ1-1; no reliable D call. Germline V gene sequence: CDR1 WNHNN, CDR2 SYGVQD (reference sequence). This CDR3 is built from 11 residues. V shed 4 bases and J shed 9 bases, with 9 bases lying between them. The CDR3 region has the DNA TGCGCCAGCAGTGGACACCGTAAAGCTTTCTTT. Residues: CASSGHRKAFF.

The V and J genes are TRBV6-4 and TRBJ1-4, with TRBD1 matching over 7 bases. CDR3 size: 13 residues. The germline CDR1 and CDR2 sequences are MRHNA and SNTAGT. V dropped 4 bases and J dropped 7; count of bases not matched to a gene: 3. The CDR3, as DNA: TGTGCCAGCAGTGCCCAGGGGGGTGAAAAACTGTTTTTT. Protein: CASSAQGGEKLFF.

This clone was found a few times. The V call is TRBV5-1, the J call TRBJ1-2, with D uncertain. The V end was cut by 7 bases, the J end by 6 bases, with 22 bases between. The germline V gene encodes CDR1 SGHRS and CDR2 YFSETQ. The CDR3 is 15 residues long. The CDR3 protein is CASRGWTDSPDGYTF. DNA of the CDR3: TGCGCCAGCCGCGGGTGGACGGACTCCCCGGATGGCTACACCTTC.

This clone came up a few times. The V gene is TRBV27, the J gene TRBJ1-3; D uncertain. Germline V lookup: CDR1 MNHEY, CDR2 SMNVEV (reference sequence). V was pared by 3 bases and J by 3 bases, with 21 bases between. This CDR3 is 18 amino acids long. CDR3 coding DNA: TGTGCCAGCAGTTTGGGCATTCAGGAATACGGGATTGGAAACACCATATATTTT. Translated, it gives CASSLGIQEYGIGNTIYF.

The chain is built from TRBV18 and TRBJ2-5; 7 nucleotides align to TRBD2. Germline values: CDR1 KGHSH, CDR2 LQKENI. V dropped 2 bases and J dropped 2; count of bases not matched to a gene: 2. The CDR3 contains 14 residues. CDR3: CASSPWGGQETQYF. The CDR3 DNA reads TGTGCCAGCTCACCATGGGGGGGACAAGAGACCCAGTACTTC. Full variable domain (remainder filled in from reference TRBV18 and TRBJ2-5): NAGVMQNPRHLVRRRGQEARLRCSPMKGHSHVYWYRQLPEEGLKFMVYLQKENIIDESGMPKERFSAEFPKEGPSILRIQQVVRGDSAAYFCASSPWGGQETQYFGPGTRLLVL.

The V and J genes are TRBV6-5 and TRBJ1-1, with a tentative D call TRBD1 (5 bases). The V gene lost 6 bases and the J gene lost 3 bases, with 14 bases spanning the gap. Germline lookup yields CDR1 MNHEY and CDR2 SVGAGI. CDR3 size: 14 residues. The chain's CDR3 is CASRHSGGDTEAFF. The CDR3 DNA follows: TGTGCCAGCAGGCACTCTGGGGGGGACACTGAAGCTTTCTTT.

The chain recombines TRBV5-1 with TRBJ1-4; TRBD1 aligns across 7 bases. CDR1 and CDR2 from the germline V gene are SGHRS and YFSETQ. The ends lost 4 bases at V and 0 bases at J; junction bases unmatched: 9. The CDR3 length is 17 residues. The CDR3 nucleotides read TGCGCCAGCAGCCTAGACAGGGATCGGCCAACTAATGAAAAACTGTTTTTT. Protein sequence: CASSLDRDRPTNEKLFF.

The CDR3 reads CASSQGGGQLSQPQHF. CDR3 coding DNA: TGTGCCAGCTCACAGGGAGGGGGACAACTCAGTCAGCCCCAGCATTTT. The gene calls are TRBV18 and TRBJ1-5, with a weak D call TRBD1 (6 bases). The germline V gene has CDR1 KGHSH and CDR2 LQKENI. This CDR3 has 16 residues. Trimming took off 4 bases at V and 6 bases at J, with 19 bases between the two ends.

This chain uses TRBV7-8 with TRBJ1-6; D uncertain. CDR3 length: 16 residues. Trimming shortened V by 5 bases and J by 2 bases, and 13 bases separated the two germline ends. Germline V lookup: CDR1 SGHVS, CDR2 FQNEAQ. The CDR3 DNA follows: TGTGCCAGCAGCCCCCGGCTGGAGGCCTATAATTCACCCCTCCACTTT. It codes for CASSPRLEAYNSPLHF.

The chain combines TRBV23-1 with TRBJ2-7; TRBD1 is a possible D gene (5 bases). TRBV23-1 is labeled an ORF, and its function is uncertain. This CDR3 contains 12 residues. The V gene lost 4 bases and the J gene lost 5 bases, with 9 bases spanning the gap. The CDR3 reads CASSPEGDEQYF. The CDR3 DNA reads TGCGCCAGCAGTCCCGAAGGGGACGAGCAGTACTTC.

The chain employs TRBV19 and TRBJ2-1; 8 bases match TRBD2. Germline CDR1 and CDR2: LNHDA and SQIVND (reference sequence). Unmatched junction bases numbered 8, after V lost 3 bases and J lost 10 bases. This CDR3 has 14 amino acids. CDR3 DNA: TGTGCCAGTAGTATGTCGGCTAGCGGGCCCGAGCAGTTCTTC. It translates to CASSMSASGPEQFF.

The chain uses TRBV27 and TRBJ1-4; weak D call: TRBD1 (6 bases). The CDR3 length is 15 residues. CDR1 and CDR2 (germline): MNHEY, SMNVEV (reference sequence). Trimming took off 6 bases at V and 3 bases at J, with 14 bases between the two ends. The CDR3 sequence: CASSLRQAPNEKLFF. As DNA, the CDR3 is TGTGCCAGCAGCCTAAGACAGGCTCCTAATGAAAAACTGTTTTTT.

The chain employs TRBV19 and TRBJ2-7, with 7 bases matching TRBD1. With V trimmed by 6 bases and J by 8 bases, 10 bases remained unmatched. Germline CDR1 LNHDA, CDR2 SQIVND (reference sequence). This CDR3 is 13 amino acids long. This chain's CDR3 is CASSDRDPTQQYF. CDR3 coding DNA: TGTGCCAGTAGCGACAGGGATCCTACGCAGCAGTACTTC.

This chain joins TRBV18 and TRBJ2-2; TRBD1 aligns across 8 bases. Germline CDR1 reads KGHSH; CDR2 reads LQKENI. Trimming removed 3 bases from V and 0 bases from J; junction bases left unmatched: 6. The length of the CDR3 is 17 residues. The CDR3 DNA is TGTGCCAGCTCACCGGATCGGACAGGGCCGAACACCGGGGAGCTGTTTTTT. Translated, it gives CASSPDRTGPNTGELFF.

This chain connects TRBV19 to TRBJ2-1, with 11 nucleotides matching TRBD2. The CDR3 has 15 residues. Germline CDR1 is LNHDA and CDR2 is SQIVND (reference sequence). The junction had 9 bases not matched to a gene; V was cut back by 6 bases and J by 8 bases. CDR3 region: CASSLTSGSFDEQFF. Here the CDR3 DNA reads TGTGCCAGTAGCCTCACTAGCGGGAGTTTCGATGAGCAGTTCTTC.

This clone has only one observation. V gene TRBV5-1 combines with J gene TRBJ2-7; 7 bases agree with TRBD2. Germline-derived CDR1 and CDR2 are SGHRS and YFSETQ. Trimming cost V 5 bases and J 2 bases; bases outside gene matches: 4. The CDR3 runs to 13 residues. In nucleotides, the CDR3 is TGCGCCAGCAGGGGGAGGGTAGCCTACGAGCAGTACTTC. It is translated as CASRGRVAYEQYF.

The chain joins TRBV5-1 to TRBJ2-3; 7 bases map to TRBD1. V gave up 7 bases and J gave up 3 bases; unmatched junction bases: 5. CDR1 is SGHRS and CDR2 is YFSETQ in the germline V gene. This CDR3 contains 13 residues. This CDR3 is CASEGARTDTQYF. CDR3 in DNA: TGCGCCAGCGAGGGGGCGAGGACAGATACGCAGTATTTT.

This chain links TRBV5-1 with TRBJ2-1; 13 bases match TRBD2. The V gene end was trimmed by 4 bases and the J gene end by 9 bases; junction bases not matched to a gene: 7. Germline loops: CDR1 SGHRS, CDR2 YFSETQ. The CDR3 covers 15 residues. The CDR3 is CASSITSGGAGEQFF. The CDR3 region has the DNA TGCGCCAGCAGCATAACTAGCGGGGGGGCCGGTGAGCAGTTCTTC.

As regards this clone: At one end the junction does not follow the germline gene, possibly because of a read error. The CDR3: CANSVVYYEQFF. The CDR3 DNA sequence: TGTGCCAACAGCGTAGTCTACTATGAGCAGTTCTTC. The chain couples TRBV9 to TRBJ2-1; D call uncertain. Germline CDR1 reads SGDLS; CDR2 reads YYNGEE. The CDR3 covers 12 residues.

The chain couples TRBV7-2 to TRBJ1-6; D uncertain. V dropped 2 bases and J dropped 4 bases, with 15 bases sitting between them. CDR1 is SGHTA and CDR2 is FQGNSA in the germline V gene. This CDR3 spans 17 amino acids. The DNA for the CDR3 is TGTGCCAGCAGCTTACCCCTCTCGGGATTTTATAATTCACCCCTCCACTTT. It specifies CASSLPLSGFYNSPLHF.

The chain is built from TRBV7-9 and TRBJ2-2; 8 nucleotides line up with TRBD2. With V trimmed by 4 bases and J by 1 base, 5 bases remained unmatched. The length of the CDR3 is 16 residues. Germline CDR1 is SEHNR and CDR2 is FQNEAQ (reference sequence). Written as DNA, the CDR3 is TGTGCCAGCAGCTCCCATAGCGGGATGAACACCGGGGAGCTGTTTTTT. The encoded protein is CASSSHSGMNTGELFF.

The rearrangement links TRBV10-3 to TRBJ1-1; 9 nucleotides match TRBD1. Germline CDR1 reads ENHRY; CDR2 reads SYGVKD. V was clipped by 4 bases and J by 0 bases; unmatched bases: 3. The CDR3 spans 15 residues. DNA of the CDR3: TGTGCCATCAGTGGGGACAGGGAGATGAACACTGAAGCTTTCTTT. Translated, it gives CAISGDREMNTEAFF.

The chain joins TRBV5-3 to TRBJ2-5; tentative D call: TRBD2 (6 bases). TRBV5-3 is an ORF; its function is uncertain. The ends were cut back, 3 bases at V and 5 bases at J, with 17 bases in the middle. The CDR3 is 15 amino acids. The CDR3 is CARSSGTGEVETQYF. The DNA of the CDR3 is TGTGCCAGAAGCTCCGGGACTGGAGAGGTGGAGACCCAGTACTTC.

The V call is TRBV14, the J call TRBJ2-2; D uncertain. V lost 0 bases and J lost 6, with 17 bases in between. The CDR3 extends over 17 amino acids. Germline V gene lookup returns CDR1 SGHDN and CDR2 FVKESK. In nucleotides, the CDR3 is TGTGCCAGCAGCCAAGATCTTGTTAGTCTATTCTCCGGGGAGCTGTTTTTT. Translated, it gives CASSQDLVSLFSGELFF.

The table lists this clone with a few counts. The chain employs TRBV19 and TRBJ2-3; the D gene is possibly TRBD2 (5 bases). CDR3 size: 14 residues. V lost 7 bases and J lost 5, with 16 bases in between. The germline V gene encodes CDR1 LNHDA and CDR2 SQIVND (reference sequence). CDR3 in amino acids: CASIGSRRRDTQYF. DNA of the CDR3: TGTGCCAGTATCGGGTCCCGGAGGAGAGATACGCAGTATTTT.